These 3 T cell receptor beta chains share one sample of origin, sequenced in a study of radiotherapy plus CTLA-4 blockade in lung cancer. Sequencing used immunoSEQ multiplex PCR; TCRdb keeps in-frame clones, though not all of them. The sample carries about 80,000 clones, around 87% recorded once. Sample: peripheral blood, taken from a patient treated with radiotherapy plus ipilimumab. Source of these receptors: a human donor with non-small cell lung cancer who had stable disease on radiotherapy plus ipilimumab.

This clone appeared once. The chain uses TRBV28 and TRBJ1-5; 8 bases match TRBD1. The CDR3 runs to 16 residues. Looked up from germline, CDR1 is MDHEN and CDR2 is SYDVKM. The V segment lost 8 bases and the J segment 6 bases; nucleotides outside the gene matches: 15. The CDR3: CASHKAQGARSQPQHF. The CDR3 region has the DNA TGTGCCAGCCATAAAGCCCAGGGGGCCAGAAGTCAGCCCCAGCATTTT.

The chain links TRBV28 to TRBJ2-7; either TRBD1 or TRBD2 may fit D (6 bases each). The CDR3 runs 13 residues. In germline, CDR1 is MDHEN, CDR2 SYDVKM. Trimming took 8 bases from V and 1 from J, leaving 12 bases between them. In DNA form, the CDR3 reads TGTGCCAGCGGGAAGGGGGGATCCTACGAGCAGTACTTC. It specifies CASGKGGSYEQYF.

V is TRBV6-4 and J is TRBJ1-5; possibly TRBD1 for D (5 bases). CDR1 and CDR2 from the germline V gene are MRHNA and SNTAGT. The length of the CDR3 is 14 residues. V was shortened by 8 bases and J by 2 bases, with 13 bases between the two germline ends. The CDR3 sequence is CASGAAGGNQPQHF. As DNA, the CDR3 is TGTGCCAGCGGTGCAGCGGGGGGCAATCAGCCCCAGCATTTT.